This TCR beta chain was sequenced during a study of molecular identifiers for immune sequencing clone quantification. This clonotype was seen ten or more times. Germline V gene lookup returns CDR1 LGHDT and CDR2 YNNKEL (reference sequence). The ends lost 4 bases at V and 3 bases at J; junction bases unmatched: 2. The CDR3 runs 14 residues. Library preparation followed earlier protocols using designated TCR primers. TCRdb ran MiXCR on the PCR reads and lists one entry per CDR3 protein. This table holds fewer than 350,000 distinct CDR3 sequences, 24% found once. This chain connects TRBV3-1 to TRBJ2-7; 11 bases line up with TRBD2. This TCR was sampled from a human donor in good health. Some libraries in this study had Jurkat cell RNA spiked in. The sequencing sample was made of naive CD8+ T cells from blood, with Jurkat cell RNA spiked in. The subset here: FACS-sorted CD8+CD4-CCR7+CD45RA+ naive T cells. CDR3 loop: CASSPTSGNYEQYF. The CDR3 region has the DNA TGTGCCAGCAGCCCGACTAGCGGGAACTACGAGCAGTACTTC.